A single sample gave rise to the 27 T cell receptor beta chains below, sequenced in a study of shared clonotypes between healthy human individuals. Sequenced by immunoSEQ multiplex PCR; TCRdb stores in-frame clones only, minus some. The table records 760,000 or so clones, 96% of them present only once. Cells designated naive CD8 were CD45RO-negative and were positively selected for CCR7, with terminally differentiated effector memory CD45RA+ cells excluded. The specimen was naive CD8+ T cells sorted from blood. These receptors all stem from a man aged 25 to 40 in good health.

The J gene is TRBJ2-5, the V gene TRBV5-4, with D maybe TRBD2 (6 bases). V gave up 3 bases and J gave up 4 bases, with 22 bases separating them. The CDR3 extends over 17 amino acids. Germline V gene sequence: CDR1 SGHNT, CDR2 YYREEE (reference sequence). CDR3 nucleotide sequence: TGTGCCAGCAGCTGGAGGGGAATTAATTCGGGTCCAGAGACCCAGTACTTC. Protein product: CASSWRGINSGPETQYF.

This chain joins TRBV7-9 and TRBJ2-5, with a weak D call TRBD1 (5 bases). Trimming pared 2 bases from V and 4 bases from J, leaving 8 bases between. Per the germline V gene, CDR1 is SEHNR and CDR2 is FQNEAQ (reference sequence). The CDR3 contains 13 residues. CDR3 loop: CASSLTGIETQYF. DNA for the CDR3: TGTGCCAGCAGCTTAACAGGAATAGAGACCCAGTACTTC. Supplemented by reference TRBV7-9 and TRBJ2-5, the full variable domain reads DTGVSQNPRHKITKRGQNVTFRCDPISEHNRLYWYRQTLGQGPEFLTYFQNEAQLEKSRLLSDRFSAERPKGSFSTLEIQRTEQGDSAMYLCASSLTGIETQYFGPGTRLLVL.

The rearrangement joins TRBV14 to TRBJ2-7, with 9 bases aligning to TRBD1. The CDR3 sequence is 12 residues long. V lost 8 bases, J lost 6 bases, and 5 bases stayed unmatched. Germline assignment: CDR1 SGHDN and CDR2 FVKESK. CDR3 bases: TGTGCCAGCGGGGGACAGGGTGGCGAGCAGTACTTC. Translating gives CASGGQGGEQYF.

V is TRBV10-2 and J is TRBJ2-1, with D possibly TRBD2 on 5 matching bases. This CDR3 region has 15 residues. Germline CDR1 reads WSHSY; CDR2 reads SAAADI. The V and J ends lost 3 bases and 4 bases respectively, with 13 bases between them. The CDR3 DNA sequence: TGCGCCAGCAGTGAAATCGGACGGGAATACAATGAGCAGTTCTTC. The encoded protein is CASSEIGREYNEQFF.

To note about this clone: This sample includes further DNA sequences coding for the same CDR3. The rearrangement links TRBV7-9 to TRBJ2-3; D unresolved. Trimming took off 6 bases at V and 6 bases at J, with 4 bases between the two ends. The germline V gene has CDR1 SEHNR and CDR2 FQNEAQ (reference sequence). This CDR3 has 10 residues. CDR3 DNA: TGTGCCAGCAGGGGGGATACGCAGTATTTT. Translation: CASRGDTQYF.

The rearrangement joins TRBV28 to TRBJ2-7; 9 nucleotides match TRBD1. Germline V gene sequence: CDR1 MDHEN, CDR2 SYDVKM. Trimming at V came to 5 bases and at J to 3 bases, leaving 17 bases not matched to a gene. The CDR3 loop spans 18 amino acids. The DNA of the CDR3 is TGTGCCAGCAGTGGGTTGGAGGGACAGGGTGCCCAAATCTACGAGCAGTACTTC. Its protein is CASSGLEGQGAQIYEQYF.

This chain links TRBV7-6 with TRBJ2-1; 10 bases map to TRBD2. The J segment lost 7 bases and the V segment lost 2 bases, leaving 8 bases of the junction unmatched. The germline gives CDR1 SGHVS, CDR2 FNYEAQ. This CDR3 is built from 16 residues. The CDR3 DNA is TGTGCCAGCAGCTTAATAACGGGACTAGCGTCTAATGAGCAGTTCTTC. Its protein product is CASSLITGLASNEQFF.

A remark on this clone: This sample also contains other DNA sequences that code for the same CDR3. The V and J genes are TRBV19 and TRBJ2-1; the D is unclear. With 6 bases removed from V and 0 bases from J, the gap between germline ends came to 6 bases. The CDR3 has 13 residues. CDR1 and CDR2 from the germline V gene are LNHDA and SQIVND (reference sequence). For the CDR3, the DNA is TGTGCCAGTAGCCTTAGCTCCTACAATGAGCAGTTCTTC. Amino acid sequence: CASSLSSYNEQFF.

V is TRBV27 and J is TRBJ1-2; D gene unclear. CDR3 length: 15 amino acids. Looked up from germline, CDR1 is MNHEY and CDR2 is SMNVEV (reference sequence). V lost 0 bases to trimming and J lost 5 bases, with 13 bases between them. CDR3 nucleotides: TGTGCCAGCAGTTTATCAGGCACTCAACCGTATGGCTACACCTTC. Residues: CASSLSGTQPYGYTF.

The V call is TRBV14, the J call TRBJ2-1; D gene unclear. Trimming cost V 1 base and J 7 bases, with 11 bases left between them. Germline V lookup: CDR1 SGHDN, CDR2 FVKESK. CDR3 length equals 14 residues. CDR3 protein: CASSQVEVLNEQFF. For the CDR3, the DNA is TGTGCCAGCAGCCAAGTAGAAGTTTTAAATGAGCAGTTCTTC.

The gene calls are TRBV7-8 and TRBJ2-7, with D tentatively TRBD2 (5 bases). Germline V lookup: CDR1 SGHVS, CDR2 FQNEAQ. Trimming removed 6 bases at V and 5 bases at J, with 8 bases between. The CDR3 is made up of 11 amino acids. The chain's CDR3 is CASSRGNEQYF. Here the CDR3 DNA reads TGTGCCAGCAGTCGGGGTAACGAGCAGTACTTC. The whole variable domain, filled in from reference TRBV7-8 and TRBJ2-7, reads GAGVSQSPRYKVAKRGQDVALRCDPISGHVSLFWYQQALGQGPEFLTYFQNEAQLDKSGLPSDRFFAERPEGSVSTLKIQRTQQEDSAVYLCASSRGNEQYFGPGTRLTVT.

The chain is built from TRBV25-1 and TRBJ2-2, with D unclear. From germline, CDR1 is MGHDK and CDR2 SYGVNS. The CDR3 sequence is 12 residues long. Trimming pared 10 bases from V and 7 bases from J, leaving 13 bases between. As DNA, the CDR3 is TGTGCCATCTCGAAGAGCAGCGGGGAGCTGTTTTTT. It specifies CAISKSSGELFF. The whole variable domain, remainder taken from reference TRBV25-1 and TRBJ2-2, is EADIYQTPRYLVIGTGKKITLECSQTMGHDKMYWYQQDPGMELHLIHYSYGVNSTEKGDLSSESTVSRIRTEHFPLTLESARPSHTSQYLCAISKSSGELFFGEGSRLTVL.

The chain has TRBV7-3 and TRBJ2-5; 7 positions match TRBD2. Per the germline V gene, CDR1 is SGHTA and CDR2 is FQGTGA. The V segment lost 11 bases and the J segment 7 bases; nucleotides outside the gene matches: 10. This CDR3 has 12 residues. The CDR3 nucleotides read TGTGCCTCGGCCGGACTAGATGCGACCCAGTACTTC. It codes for CASAGLDATQYF.

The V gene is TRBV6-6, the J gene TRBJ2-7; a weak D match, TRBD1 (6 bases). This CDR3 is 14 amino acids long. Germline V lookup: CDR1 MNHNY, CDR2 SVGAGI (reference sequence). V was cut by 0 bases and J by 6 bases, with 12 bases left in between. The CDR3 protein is CASSYSVQGTEQYF. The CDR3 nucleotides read TGTGCCAGCAGTTACTCGGTTCAGGGGACCGAGCAGTACTTC.

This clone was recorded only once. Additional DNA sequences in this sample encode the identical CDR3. The CDR3 reads CASSFGSGYEQYF. The CDR3 bases are TGTGCCAGCAGTTTCGGTAGTGGCTACGAGCAGTACTTC. The J gene is TRBJ2-7, the V gene TRBV27; D ambiguous. Trimming cost V 3 bases and J 3 bases, with 9 bases left between them. This CDR3 contains 13 residues. Germline CDR1 and CDR2: MNHEY and SMNVEV (reference sequence).

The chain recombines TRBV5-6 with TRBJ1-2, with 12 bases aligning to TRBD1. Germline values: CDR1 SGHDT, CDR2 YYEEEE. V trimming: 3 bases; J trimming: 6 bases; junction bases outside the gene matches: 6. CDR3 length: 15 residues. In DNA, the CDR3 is TGTGCCAGCAGCTCAGGGACAGGGGGCTGGGATGGCTACACCTTC. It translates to CASSSGTGGWDGYTF.

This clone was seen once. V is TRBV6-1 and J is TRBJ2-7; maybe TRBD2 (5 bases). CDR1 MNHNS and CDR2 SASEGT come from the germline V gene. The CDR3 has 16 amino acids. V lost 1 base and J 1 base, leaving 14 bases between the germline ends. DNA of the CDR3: TGTGCCAGCAGTGAAGGGGAGAGCTATCTTTCCTACGAGCAGTACTTC. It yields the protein CASSEGESYLSYEQYF.

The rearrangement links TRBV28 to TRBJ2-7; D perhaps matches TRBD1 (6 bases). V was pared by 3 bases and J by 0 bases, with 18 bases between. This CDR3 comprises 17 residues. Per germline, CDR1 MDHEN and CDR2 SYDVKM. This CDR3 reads CASSLNPRTGSSYEQYF. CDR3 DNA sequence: TGTGCCAGCAGTTTGAATCCCAGAACAGGGAGCTCCTACGAGCAGTACTTC. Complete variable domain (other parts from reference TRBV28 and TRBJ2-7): DVKVTQSSRYLVKRTGEKVFLECVQDMDHENMFWYRQDPGLGLRLIYFSYDVKMKEKGDIPEGYSVSREKKERFSLILESASTNQTSMYLCASSLNPRTGSSYEQYFGPGTRLTVT.

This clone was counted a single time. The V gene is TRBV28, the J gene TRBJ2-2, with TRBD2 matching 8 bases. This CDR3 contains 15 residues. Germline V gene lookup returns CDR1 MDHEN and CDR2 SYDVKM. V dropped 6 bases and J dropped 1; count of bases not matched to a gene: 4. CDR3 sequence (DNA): TGTGCCAGCAGCCAGAGCGGGAGGAACACCGGGGAGCTGTTTTTT. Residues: CASSQSGRNTGELFF.

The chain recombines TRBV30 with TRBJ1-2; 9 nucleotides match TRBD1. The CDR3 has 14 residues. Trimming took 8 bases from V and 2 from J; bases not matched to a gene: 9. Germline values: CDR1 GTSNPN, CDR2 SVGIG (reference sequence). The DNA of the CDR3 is TGTGCCCACACCCTGACAGGGGGGAACTATGGCTACACCTTC. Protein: CAHTLTGGNYGYTF.

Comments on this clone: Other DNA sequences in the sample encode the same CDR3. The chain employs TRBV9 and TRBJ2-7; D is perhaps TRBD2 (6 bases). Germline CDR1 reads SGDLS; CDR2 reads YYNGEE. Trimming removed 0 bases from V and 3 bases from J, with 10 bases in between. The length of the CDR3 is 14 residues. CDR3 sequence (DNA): TGTGCCAGCAGCGTAGCGGGAGCAGACTACGAGCAGTACTTC. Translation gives CASSVAGADYEQYF.

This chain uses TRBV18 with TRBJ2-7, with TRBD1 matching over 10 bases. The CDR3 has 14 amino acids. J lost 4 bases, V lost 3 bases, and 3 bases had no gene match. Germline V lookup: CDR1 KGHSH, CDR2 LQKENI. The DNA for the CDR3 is TGTGCCAGCTCACCTCGGACAGGGGGGTACGAGCAGTACTTC. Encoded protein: CASSPRTGGYEQYF.

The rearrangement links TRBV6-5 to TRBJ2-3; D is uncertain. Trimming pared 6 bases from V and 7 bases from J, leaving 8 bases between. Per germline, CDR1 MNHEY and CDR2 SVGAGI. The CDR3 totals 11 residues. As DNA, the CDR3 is TGTGCCAGCAGGCTAGGGAATACGCAGTATTTT. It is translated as CASRLGNTQYF.

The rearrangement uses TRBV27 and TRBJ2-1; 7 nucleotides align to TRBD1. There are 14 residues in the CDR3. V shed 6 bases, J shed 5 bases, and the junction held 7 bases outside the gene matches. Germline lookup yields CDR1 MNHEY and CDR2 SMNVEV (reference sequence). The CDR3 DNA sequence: TGTGCCAGCAGGCCGGGACAGACCAACAATGAGCAGTTCTTC. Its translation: CASRPGQTNNEQFF.

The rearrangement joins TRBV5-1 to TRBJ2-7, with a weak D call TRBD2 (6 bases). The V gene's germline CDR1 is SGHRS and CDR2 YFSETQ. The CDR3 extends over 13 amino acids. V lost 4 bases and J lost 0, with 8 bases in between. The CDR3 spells CASSLDYSYEQYF. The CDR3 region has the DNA TGCGCCAGCAGCCTGGACTACTCCTACGAGCAGTACTTC.

This CDR3 reads CASSQDFAGNEQFF. Here the CDR3 DNA reads TGTGCCAGCAGCCAAGATTTTGCGGGCAATGAGCAGTTCTTC. This sequence joins TRBV14 and TRBJ2-1, with a tentative D call TRBD2 (5 bases). The V end was cut by 0 bases, the J end by 6 bases, with 9 bases between. The CDR3 sequence is 14 residues long. Germline values: CDR1 SGHDN, CDR2 FVKESK.

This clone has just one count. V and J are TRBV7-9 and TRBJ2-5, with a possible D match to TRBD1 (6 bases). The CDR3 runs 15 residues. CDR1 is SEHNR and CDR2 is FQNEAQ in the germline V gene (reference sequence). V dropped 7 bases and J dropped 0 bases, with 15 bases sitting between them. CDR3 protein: CASTLTAGDQETQYF. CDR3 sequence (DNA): TGTGCCAGCACCCTTACGGCAGGGGACCAAGAGACCCAGTACTTC.